The sequence of this T cell receptor (beta chain) was determined in a study of T cells in Graves' hyperthyroidism and ophthalmopathy. Study-wide context: Before treatment of any kind, peripheral blood was taken at initial diagnosis.

Amplified regions were TCR beta CDR3 sequences from RNA transcripts. The HTBI primer set drove a first-round RT-PCR of the TCR CDR3. TCRdb called the multiplex PCR reads again in MiXCR, with one record for every CDR3 protein. Here the sample spans roughly 740,000 distinct CDR3 sequences, 16% being singletons. Uncontrolled infection, other autoimmune disease, pregnancy or lactation disqualified patients from enrolment. Germline CDR1 reads DFQATT; CDR2 reads SNEGSKA (reference sequence). The CDR3 length is 16 residues. Trimming removed 5 bases at V and 2 bases at J, with 20 bases between. This clonotype showed up many times. Its antigen remains unidentified. Study conclusions and caveats: Most thyroid clonotypes that were expanded above 0.001 also turned up in blood.

Sequencing was carried out using blood. The clonotype originates from a man between 18 and 35 years old with Graves' hyperthyroidism. This chain links TRBV20-1 with TRBJ2-3; a weak D match, TRBD2 (6 bases). DNA for the CDR3: TGCAGTGCTCCCGGGTCCTGGCGGGGTACCACAGATACGCAGTATTTT. Translation gives CSAPGSWRGTTDTQYF.